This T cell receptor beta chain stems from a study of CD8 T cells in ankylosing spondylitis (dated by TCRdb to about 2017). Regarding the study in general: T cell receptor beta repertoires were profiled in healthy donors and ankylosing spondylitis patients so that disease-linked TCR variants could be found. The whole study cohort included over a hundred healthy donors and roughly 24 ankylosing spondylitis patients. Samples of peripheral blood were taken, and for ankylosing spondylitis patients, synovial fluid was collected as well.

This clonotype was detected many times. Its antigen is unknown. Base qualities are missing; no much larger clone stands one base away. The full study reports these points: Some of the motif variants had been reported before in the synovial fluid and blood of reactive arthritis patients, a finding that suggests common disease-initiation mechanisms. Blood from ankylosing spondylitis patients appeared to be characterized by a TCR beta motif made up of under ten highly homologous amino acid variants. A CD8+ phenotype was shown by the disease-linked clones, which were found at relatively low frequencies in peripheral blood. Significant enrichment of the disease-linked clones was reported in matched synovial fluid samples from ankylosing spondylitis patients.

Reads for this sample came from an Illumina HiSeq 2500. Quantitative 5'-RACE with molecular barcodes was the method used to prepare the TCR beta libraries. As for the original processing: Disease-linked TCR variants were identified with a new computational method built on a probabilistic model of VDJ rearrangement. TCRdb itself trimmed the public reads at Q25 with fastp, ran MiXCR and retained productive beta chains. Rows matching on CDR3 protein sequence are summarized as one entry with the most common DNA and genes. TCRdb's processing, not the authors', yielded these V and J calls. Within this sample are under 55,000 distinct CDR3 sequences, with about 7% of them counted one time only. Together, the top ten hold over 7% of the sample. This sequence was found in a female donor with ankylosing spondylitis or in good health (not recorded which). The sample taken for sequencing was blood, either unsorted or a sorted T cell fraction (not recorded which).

The sequenced DNA: TGTGCCAGCAGTGATTTCAGGGCTAGCGGGGGGTACGAGCAGTACTTC. Its translation reads: CASSDFRASGGYEQYF. The receptor chain draws on TRBV2 and TRBJ2-7; TRBD2 matches 11 bases in the middle. Including cysteine and phenylalanine, the CDR3 has 16 amino acids. Of the read, only the CDR3 DNA is kept; its 48 bases are in frame from base 1. CDR1 and CDR2, looked up from the germline V gene, are SNHLY and FYNNEI. After removal of 3 bases from V and 4 bases from J, the junction retains 8 bases not matched to a gene. Beyond the CDR3, the reference TRBV2 and TRBJ2-7 genes provide the residues; the full variable domain reads: EPEVTQTPSHQVTQMGQEVILRCVPISNHLYFYWYRQILGQKVEFLVSFYNNEISEKSEIFDDQFSVERPDGSNFTLKIRSTKLEDSAMYFCASSDFRASGGYEQYFGPGTRLTVT.